The 30 T cell receptor beta chains given below trace back to one sample, sequenced in a study of CXCR3-negative and CXCR3-positive naive CD8 T cells. Findings and limits, study-wide: CXCR3-positive naive cells had more hydrophobic TRB CDR3s than CXCR3-negative naive cells.

Antigens for these TCRs are unknown. Researchers prepared the TRB cDNA libraries using 5' RACE with UMI labels. TCRdb reprocessed the 5' RACE reads and keeps a single row for each CDR3 protein, giving no DNA. Its table lists around 140,000 distinct CDR3 sequences. The material sequenced was naive CXCR3+ CD8+ T cells from blood. The subset was: CD45RO-CCR7+CD27+CD95- naive CD8+ T cells expressing CXCR3 (TNR3+). These receptors came from a human donor in good health. Some clones in this sample may be carry-over from other donors' samples.

The chain links TRBV5-1 to TRBJ2-7. CDR3 length: 11 residues. Germline V gene data show CDR1 as SGHRS and CDR2 as YFSETQ. This chain's CDR3 is CASTGPREQYF. Combining the CDR3 with reference TRBV5-1 and TRBJ2-7 gives the whole variable domain KAGVTQTPRYLIKTRGQQVTLSCSPISGHRSVSWYQQTPGQGLQFLFEYFSETQRNKGNFPGRFSGRQFSNSRSEMNVSTLELGDSALYLCASTGPREQYFGPGTRLTVT.

This sequence joins TRBV2 and TRBJ2-1; absent DNA, TCRdb's TRBD1 call cannot be checked. The CDR3 totals 14 residues. Germline V lookup: CDR1 SNHLY, CDR2 FYNNEI. Here the CDR3 reads CASTWGRGYNEQFF.

The V and J genes are TRBV14 and TRBJ1-1. Germline CDR1 reads SGHDN; CDR2 reads FVKESK. This CDR3 comprises 16 residues. CDR3 protein: CASSQEPLKGGTEAFF.

The chain uses TRBV29-1 and TRBJ1-1. The CDR3 consists of 11 residues. Germline V CDR1 and CDR2: SQVTM, ANQGSEA. The CDR3 sequence is CSVLLEGYAFF. Supplemented by reference TRBV29-1 and TRBJ1-1, the full variable domain reads SAVISQKPSRDICQRGTSLTIQCQVDSQVTMMFWYRQQPGQSLTLIATANQGSEATYESGFVIDKFPISRPNLTFSTLTVSNMSPEDSSIYLCSVLLEGYAFFGQGTRLTVV.

The rearrangement joins TRBV5-6 to TRBJ2-7. This CDR3 spans 13 amino acids. Germline CDR1 and CDR2: SGHDT and YYEEEE. The CDR3 loop is CASSLARGTEQYF.

V is TRBV7-3 and J is TRBJ2-1; TCRdb's assignment of TRBD2 cannot be checked, as there is no DNA. CDR1 is SGHTA, CDR2 FQGTGA, per germline. CDR3 length: 13 residues. This CDR3 reads CASSLGEYNEQFF.

This chain uses TRBV6-2 or TRBV6-3 with TRBJ1-2. The germline V gene encodes CDR1 MNHEY and CDR2 SVGEGT. CDR3 size: 13 residues. The CDR3 sequence is CASSYRDFYGYTF.

The chain employs TRBV5-4 and TRBJ1-1; TCRdb indicates TRBD1, and absent DNA this call remains unverified. The V gene's germline CDR1 is SGHNT and CDR2 YYREEE (reference sequence). CDR3 length equals 14 residues. The CDR3 spells CASSPLTTGTEAFF.

The rearrangement uses TRBV7-8 and TRBJ2-1. Germline V gene sequence: CDR1 SGHVS, CDR2 FQNEAQ. The CDR3 is made up of 15 amino acids. The CDR3 loop is CASSLALSSYNEQFF.

V gene TRBV28 combines with J gene TRBJ2-3; TCRdb designates TRBD2, a call that cannot be tested without DNA. This CDR3 has 15 amino acids. Germline-derived CDR1 and CDR2 are MDHEN and SYDVKM. This CDR3 is CASRQLAASTDTQYF.

CDR3 sequence reads: CASSHLAGGKIEQYF. This sequence joins TRBV28 and TRBJ2-7; without DNA, the TCRdb call of TRBD2 cannot be checked. The CDR3 length is 15 residues. Germline lookup yields CDR1 MDHEN and CDR2 SYDVKM.

The rearrangement joins TRBV23-1 to TRBJ2-2; TCRdb reports TRBD1, a call that lacks DNA to check it against. TRBV23-1 is an open reading frame, and its role is uncertain. This CDR3 comprises 17 residues. The CDR3 region is CASSQSRIRDNTGELFF.

The chain uses TRBV7-9 and TRBJ1-2; there is no DNA to check the TCRdb D call of TRBD1. The V gene's germline CDR1 is SEHNR and CDR2 FQNEAQ (reference sequence). CDR3 length equals 16 residues. This CDR3 is CASSLEGQGLGYGYTF. The entire variable domain, with the rest obtained from reference TRBV7-9 and TRBJ1-2, is as follows: DTGVSQNPRHKITKRGQNVTFRCDPISEHNRLYWYRQTLGQGPEFLTYFQNEAQLEKSRLLSDRFSAERPKGSFSTLEIQRTEQGDSAMYLCASSLEGQGLGYGYTFGSGTRLTVV.

This chain uses TRBV10-3 with TRBJ2-1; TCRdb returns TRBD2, unconfirmable since there is no DNA. From germline, CDR1 is ENHRY and CDR2 SYGVKD. This CDR3 has 20 amino acids. CDR3 protein: CAISEVSGLAGANPYNEQFF.

The chain is built from TRBV7-9 and TRBJ2-1; the TCRdb D gene call, TRBD2, has no DNA to confirm it. The CDR3 is made up of 18 amino acids. Germline V lookup: CDR1 SEHNR, CDR2 FQNEAQ (reference sequence). The CDR3: CAGSSRGLAGGPGNEQFF.

The chain links TRBV5-1 to TRBJ2-1. The germline gives CDR1 SGHRS, CDR2 YFSETQ. The CDR3 is 14 amino acids. The chain's CDR3 is CARVDGIPYNEQFF.

The chain uses TRBV29-1 and TRBJ2-2; TCRdb returns TRBD1, unconfirmable since there is no DNA. Germline assignment: CDR1 SQVTM and CDR2 ANQGSEA. The CDR3 is 15 amino acids. The CDR3 region is CSVETRDGNTGELFF.

The chain is built from TRBV12-3 or TRBV12-4 and TRBJ1-1; as DNA is missing, the TRBD1 call by TCRdb cannot be tested. This CDR3 has 15 amino acids. The CDR3 loop reads CASSLDRGLDTEAFF.

This chain uses TRBV13 with TRBJ2-3; TCRdb returns TRBD1, unconfirmable since there is no DNA. Germline CDR1 reads PRHDT; CDR2 reads FYEKMQ (reference sequence). This CDR3 is built from 16 residues. This chain's CDR3 is CASSRPDRGPTDTQYF.

V usage is TRBV5-6 and J usage is TRBJ1-6. From germline, CDR1 is SGHDT and CDR2 YYEEEE. The CDR3 totals 14 residues. CDR3 amino acids: CASSEDPGYSPLHF.

CDR3 in amino acids: CSVIGQGTYEQYF. The V gene is TRBV29-1, the J gene TRBJ2-7; TCRdb's D call, TRBD1, is unchecked because there is no DNA. Germline loops: CDR1 SQVTM, CDR2 ANQGSEA. The CDR3 is 13 amino acids.

V usage is TRBV5-5 and J usage is TRBJ2-7. The CDR3 is 14 amino acids. Looked up from germline, CDR1 is SGHKS and CDR2 is YYEKEE (reference sequence). CDR3 amino acids: CASSLTVGSYEQYF.

V is TRBV4-1 and J is TRBJ2-1. The CDR3 contains 14 residues. Germline V lookup: CDR1 MGHRA, CDR2 YSYEKL. CDR3 protein: CASSQAPSYNEQFF.

The V and J genes are TRBV7-8 and TRBJ1-5. The CDR3 has 16 amino acids. In germline, CDR1 is SGHVS, CDR2 FQNEAQ. Here the CDR3 reads CASSDSSEGGNQPQHF.

V usage is TRBV9 and J usage is TRBJ1-2. The germline V gene has CDR1 SGDLS and CDR2 YYNGEE. The CDR3 has 16 residues. The CDR3 reads CASSVEDVPMGYGYTF. Supplemented by reference TRBV9 and TRBJ1-2, the full variable domain reads DSGVTQTPKHLITATGQRVTLRCSPRSGDLSVYWYQQSLDQGLQFLIQYYNGEERAKGNILERFSAQQFPDLHSELNLSSLELGDSALYFCASSVEDVPMGYGYTFGSGTRLTVV.

The rearrangement uses TRBV20-1 and TRBJ2-2; without DNA, the TCRdb call of TRBD1 cannot be checked. Germline V gene lookup returns CDR1 DFQATT and CDR2 SNEGSKA (reference sequence). The CDR3 spans 12 residues. CDR3 loop: CSGSQGAGELFF.

The V gene is TRBV12-3 or TRBV12-4, the J gene TRBJ2-1; the D gene TCRdb calls, TRBD1, cannot be checked with no DNA. The length of the CDR3 is 15 residues. The chain's CDR3 is CASSPNRGGGNEQFF.

The rearrangement joins TRBV5-1 to TRBJ2-7. The CDR3 contains 14 residues. Looked up from germline, CDR1 is SGHRS and CDR2 is YFSETQ. This chain's CDR3 is CASSFFQGSYEQYF.

The chain uses TRBV27 and TRBJ2-3; the TCRdb call, TRBD1, lacks DNA for checking. Germline-derived CDR1 and CDR2 are MNHEY and SMNVEV (reference sequence). This CDR3 has 15 amino acids. CDR3 residues: CASSLWSLSTDTQYF.

The rearrangement joins TRBV3-1 to TRBJ2-1. Germline V gene sequence: CDR1 LGHDT, CDR2 YNNKEL (reference sequence). This CDR3 is built from 12 residues. The CDR3 region is CASSPSDNEQFF.